Given below is one T cell receptor beta chain in context. This entry is derived from a study of blood T cell repertoires in COVID-19. Study-wide context: There were acute and convalescent COVID-19 samples, and they came from the United States, Italy and Spain.

V shed 6 bases, J shed 0 bases, and the junction held 5 bases outside the gene matches. The germline V gene has CDR1 LNHDA and CDR2 SQIVND (reference sequence). This CDR3 is built from 14 residues. Sequencing used immunoSEQ multiplex PCR; TCRdb keeps in-frame clones, though not all of them. Among approximately 220,000 clones listed, 80% to 90% were seen once. Participant-given clinical history determined each cohort assignment. A COVID-19 case was met by exposed participants within 2 weeks before study entry. Input material: PBMCs or T cells enriched from blood (not recorded which). The sequence came from a woman aged 40 to 50 who had been exposed to COVID-19. This chain connects TRBV19 to TRBJ2-7, with 7 nucleotides matching TRBD1. Written as DNA, the CDR3 is TGTGCCAGTAGCCAAACAGGGGACTCCTACGAGCAGTACTTC. This sequence encodes CASSQTGDSYEQYF. Full variable domain (outside the CDR3, taken from reference TRBV19 and TRBJ2-7): DGGITQSPKYLFRKEGQNVTLSCEQNLNHDAMYWYRQDPGQGLRLIYYSQIVNDFQKGDIAEGYSVSREKKESFPLTVTSAQKNPTAFYLCASSQTGDSYEQYFGPGTRLTVT.